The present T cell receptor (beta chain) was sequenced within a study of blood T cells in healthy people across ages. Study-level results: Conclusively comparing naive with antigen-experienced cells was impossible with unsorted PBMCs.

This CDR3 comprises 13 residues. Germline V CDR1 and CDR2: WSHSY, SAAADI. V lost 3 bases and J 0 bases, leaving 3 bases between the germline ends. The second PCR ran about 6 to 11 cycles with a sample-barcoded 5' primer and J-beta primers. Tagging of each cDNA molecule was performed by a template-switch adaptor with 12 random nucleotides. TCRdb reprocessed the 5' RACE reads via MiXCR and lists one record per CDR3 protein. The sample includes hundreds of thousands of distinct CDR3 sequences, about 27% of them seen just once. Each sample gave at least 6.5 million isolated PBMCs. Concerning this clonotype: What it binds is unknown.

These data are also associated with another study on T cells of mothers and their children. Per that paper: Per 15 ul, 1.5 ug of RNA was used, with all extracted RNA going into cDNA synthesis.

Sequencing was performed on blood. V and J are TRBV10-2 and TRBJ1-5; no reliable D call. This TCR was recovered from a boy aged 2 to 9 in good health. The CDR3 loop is CASSDLSNQPQHF. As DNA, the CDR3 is TGCGCCAGCAGTGATCTTAGCAATCAGCCCCAGCATTTT.